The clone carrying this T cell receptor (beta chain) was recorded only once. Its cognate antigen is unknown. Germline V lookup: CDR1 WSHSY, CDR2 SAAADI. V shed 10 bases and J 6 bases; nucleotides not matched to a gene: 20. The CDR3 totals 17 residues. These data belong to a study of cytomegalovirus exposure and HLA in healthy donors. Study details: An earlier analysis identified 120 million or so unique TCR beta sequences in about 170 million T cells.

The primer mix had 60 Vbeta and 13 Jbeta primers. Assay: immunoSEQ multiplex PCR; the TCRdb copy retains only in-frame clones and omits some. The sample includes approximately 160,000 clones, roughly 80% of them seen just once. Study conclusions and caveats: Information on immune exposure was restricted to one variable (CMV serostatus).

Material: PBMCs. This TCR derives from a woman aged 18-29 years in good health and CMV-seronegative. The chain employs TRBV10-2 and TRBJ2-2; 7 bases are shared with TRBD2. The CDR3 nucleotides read TGCGCCACCGGGGGGAAACAGAAGTCGTGGGTGGCCGGGGAGCTGTTTTTT. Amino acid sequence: CATGGKQKSWVAGELFF.